One TCR beta chain is described in this entry. These data originate in a study of blood T cell repertoires in COVID-19. Whole-study context: Samples of COVID-19 (acute and convalescent) were obtained from the United States, Italy and Spain. T cells, B-cell-depleted T cells, or PBMCs supplied cDNA or gDNA.

The protocol was immunoSEQ multiplex PCR, while the TCRdb copy is restricted to in-frame clones and leaves out a portion. The sample contains about 70,000 clones, 75% to 90% of which appear only once. This sequence originates from a man between 65 and 80 years old who had recovered from COVID-19. Sequenced: peripheral blood.

The CDR3 nucleotides are TGTGCCAGCAGCTTTAGCGGGACCATCACAGATACGCAGTATTTT. Translating gives CASSFSGTITDTQYF. The chain has TRBV5-4 and TRBJ2-3, with 8 positions matching TRBD2. The CDR3 covers 15 residues. Germline V gene lookup returns CDR1 SGHNT and CDR2 YYREEE (reference sequence). V dropped 2 bases and J dropped 2; count of bases not matched to a gene: 4.